The 20 T cell receptor beta chains below were found in one sample sequenced in a study of graft-versus-host responses after intestinal transplantation. The protocol was immunoSEQ multiplex PCR, while the TCRdb copy is restricted to in-frame clones and leaves out a portion. The sample records 85,000 to 100,000 clones, roughly 88% being singletons. These receptors' targets are unknown. The material sequenced was unstimulated CD4+ T cells sorted from spleen or lymph node cells, taken before intestinal transplant. The receptors come from a human donor who received an intestinal transplant.

The chain combines TRBV9 with TRBJ2-6; the match to TRBD2 covers 7 bases. The CDR3 has 18 amino acids. V shed 0 bases and J 0 bases; nucleotides not matched to a gene: 6. The V gene's germline CDR1 is SGDLS and CDR2 YYNGEE. The CDR3 reads CASSVVSGGSSGANVLTF. The DNA of the CDR3 is TGTGCCAGCAGCGTAGTCTCTGGCGGGAGCTCTGGGGCCAACGTCCTGACTTTC. Full variable domain (outside the CDR3, taken from reference TRBV9 and TRBJ2-6): DSGVTQTPKHLITATGQRVTLRCSPRSGDLSVYWYQQSLDQGLQFLIQYYNGEERAKGNILERFSAQQFPDLHSELNLSSLELGDSALYFCASSVVSGGSSGANVLTFGAGSRLTVL.

This chain uses TRBV5-1 with TRBJ2-1; 11 bases agree with TRBD2. The junction had 3 bases not matched to a gene; V was cut back by 0 bases and J by 4 bases. From germline, CDR1 is SGHRS and CDR2 YFSETQ. CDR3 length equals 16 residues. CDR3 coding DNA: TGCGCCAGCAGCTTGGCTAGCGGGGGGTCTTACAATGAGCAGTTCTTC. Protein product: CASSLASGGSYNEQFF.

This clone was counted only a few times. This chain connects TRBV11-2 to TRBJ2-7, with 10 bases aligning to TRBD2. Germline CDR1 and CDR2: SGHAT and FQNNGV. The CDR3 extends over 16 amino acids. V lost 1 base and J lost 4; bases outside the gene matches: 7. CDR3 sequence reads: CASSLGPTTSGYEQYF. The DNA for the CDR3 is TGTGCCAGCAGCTTAGGACCCACGACTAGCGGGTACGAGCAGTACTTC.

This rearrangement joins TRBV5-4 to TRBJ2-7; 8 positions agree with TRBD2. CDR1 is SGHNT, CDR2 YYREEE, per germline (reference sequence). V shed 4 bases and J 4 bases; nucleotides not matched to a gene: 7. The CDR3 sequence is 14 residues long. CDR3 DNA: TGTGCCAGCAGCCTTGGAGGCGGGGGGTACGAGCAGTACTTC. It specifies CASSLGGGGYEQYF.

The chain employs TRBV19 and TRBJ2-7, with TRBD2 identical over 8 bases. Trimming at V came to 2 bases and at J to 2 bases, leaving 5 bases not matched to a gene. This CDR3 has 15 amino acids. Germline loops: CDR1 LNHDA, CDR2 SQIVND (reference sequence). Here the CDR3 DNA reads TGTGCCAGTAGTATAACGGAGCGGGGGACCTACGAGCAGTACTTC. It yields the protein CASSITERGTYEQYF.

The chain carries TRBV9 and TRBJ2-3; TRBD2 aligns across 8 bases. This CDR3 comprises 15 residues. The V gene end was trimmed by 2 bases and the J gene end by 6 bases; junction bases not matched to a gene: 8. Germline lookup yields CDR1 SGDLS and CDR2 YYNGEE. The CDR3 sequence: CASSVGAGGSDTQYF. The CDR3 nucleotides are TGTGCCAGCAGCGTGGGGGCGGGGGGTAGTGATACGCAGTATTTT.

The chain is built from TRBV20-1 and TRBJ2-5, with a possible D match to TRBD2 (6 bases). Trimming shortened V by 6 bases and J by 9 bases, and 14 bases separated the two germline ends. The CDR3 runs 11 residues. Germline V lookup: CDR1 DFQATT, CDR2 SNEGSKA (reference sequence). The CDR3 loop is CSAPSGEAQYF. The CDR3 nucleotides are TGCAGTGCGCCCTCGGGGGAGGCCCAGTACTTC.

The J gene is TRBJ2-7, the V gene TRBV6-5, with 11 bases fitting TRBD1. Germline trimming cut 6 bases from V and 1 base from J; bases unmatched to any gene: 5. Per the germline V gene, CDR1 is MNHEY and CDR2 is SVGAGI. The CDR3 runs 15 residues. CDR3 region: CASRHRDRGSYEQYF. The CDR3 nucleotides read TGTGCCAGCAGACACCGGGACAGGGGGTCCTACGAGCAGTACTTC.

This rearrangement joins TRBV13 to TRBJ2-1; 7 nucleotides match TRBD2. V lost 2 bases to trimming and J lost 5 bases; unmatched junction nucleotides: 12. Looked up from germline, CDR1 is PRHDT and CDR2 is FYEKMQ (reference sequence). The CDR3 is made up of 17 amino acids. Here the CDR3 DNA reads TGTGCCAGCAGCTTAACTACAACCGGGACTACACACAATGAGCAGTTCTTC. It encodes CASSLTTTGTTHNEQFF.

In its sample, this clone was seen a few times. The V and J genes are TRBV6-5 and TRBJ2-7; 8 nucleotides line up with TRBD2. CDR1 is MNHEY and CDR2 is SVGAGI in the germline V gene. The CDR3 is 14 residues long. Germline trimming cut 3 bases from V and 2 bases from J; bases unmatched to any gene: 3. The CDR3 DNA reads TGTGCCAGCAGTTATTGGCGGGGGGCCTACGAGCAGTACTTC. The encoded protein is CASSYWRGAYEQYF.

V gene TRBV6-5 combines with J gene TRBJ2-7; TRBD1 is a possible D gene (6 bases). Trimming left V 0 bases short and J 6 bases short, with 12 bases between. Germline lookup yields CDR1 MNHEY and CDR2 SVGAGI. The CDR3 has 14 amino acids. The CDR3 nucleotides read TGTGCCAGCAGTTACTCGAACAGGGCTACCGAGCAGTACTTC. Translating it yields CASSYSNRATEQYF.

The J gene is TRBJ2-1, the V gene TRBV19, with 11 nucleotides matching TRBD2. Trimming at V came to 6 bases and at J to 4 bases, leaving 2 bases not matched to a gene. Per the germline V gene, CDR1 is LNHDA and CDR2 is SQIVND (reference sequence). The CDR3 has 14 residues. The CDR3 spells CASRTSGVYNEQFF. CDR3 nucleotides: TGTGCCAGTAGGACTAGCGGGGTTTACAATGAGCAGTTCTTC. Drawing the rest from reference TRBV19 and TRBJ2-1, the complete variable domain is DGGITQSPKYLFRKEGQNVTLSCEQNLNHDAMYWYRQDPGQGLRLIYYSQIVNDFQKGDIAEGYSVSREKKESFPLTVTSAQKNPTAFYLCASRTSGVYNEQFFGPGTRLTVL.

The V gene is TRBV4-1, the J gene TRBJ1-5; D remains unclear. The CDR3 contains 15 residues. The germline gives CDR1 MGHRA, CDR2 YSYEKL. Trimming stripped 2 bases from V and 0 bases from J, with 8 bases between. The CDR3: CASSQNTNSNQPQHF. The CDR3 DNA is TGCGCCAGCAGCCAAAACACAAATAGCAATCAGCCCCAGCATTTT.

This chain joins TRBV6-5 and TRBJ2-3, with a tentative D call TRBD2 (5 bases). Trimming stripped 4 bases from V and 10 bases from J, with 18 bases between. Germline CDR1 is MNHEY and CDR2 is SVGAGI. CDR3 length: 14 amino acids. CDR3 coding DNA: TGTGCCAGCAGTTCAGCGGCTAGCAGCTATGCGCAGTATTTT. Encoded protein: CASSSAASSYAQYF.

This chain uses TRBV5-1 with TRBJ2-5; TRBD1 aligns across 7 bases. Germline values: CDR1 SGHRS, CDR2 YFSETQ. Germline trimming cut 1 base from V and 1 base from J; bases unmatched to any gene: 4. The CDR3 is 15 amino acids. This CDR3 reads CASSLPGQSQETQYF. In DNA, the CDR3 is TGCGCCAGCAGCTTGCCGGGACAGTCCCAAGAGACCCAGTACTTC.

This clone has a single count. This chain joins TRBV6-6 and TRBJ2-7, with TRBD1 matching over 7 bases. CDR3 size: 14 residues. Per germline, CDR1 MNHNY and CDR2 SVGAGI (reference sequence). With 6 bases clipped from V and 4 bases from J, the junction kept 9 bases outside the gene matches. CDR3 sequence reads: CASSPIGTDYEQYF. CDR3 nucleotide sequence: TGTGCCAGCAGCCCAATCGGGACAGATTACGAGCAGTACTTC.

The V call is TRBV7-3, the J call TRBJ1-6; possible D gene TRBD1, 5 bases. Trimming shortened V by 2 bases and J by 0 bases, and 17 bases separated the two germline ends. The CDR3 contains 19 residues. Germline CDR1 reads SGHTA; CDR2 reads FQGTGA. CDR3: CASSLVPAGLNSYNSPLHF. In DNA, the CDR3 is TGTGCCAGCAGCTTAGTTCCCGCAGGGCTAAACTCCTATAATTCACCCCTCCACTTT.

The V call is TRBV7-9, the J call TRBJ1-6, with D perhaps matching TRBD1 (6 bases). V lost 0 bases and J 5 bases, leaving 8 bases between the germline ends. The CDR3 runs 15 residues. Germline CDR1 reads SEHNR; CDR2 reads FQNEAQ (reference sequence). CDR3 region: CASSLAAGDNSPLHF. In DNA, the CDR3 is TGTGCCAGCAGCTTAGCCGCAGGGGATAATTCACCCCTCCACTTT.

The CDR3 here is CAISQGGGRHEQYF. In nucleotides, the CDR3 is TGTGCCATCAGCCAGGGAGGAGGGAGGCACGAGCAGTACTTC. The V call is TRBV10-3, the J call TRBJ2-7; possible D gene TRBD2, 6 bases. Between the trimmed V and J ends, which lost 6 bases and 5 bases, there was a span of 17 bases. CDR1 is ENHRY and CDR2 is SYGVKD in the germline V gene. The CDR3 has 14 residues.

The chain couples TRBV6-6 to TRBJ1-2, with D unresolved. Per germline, CDR1 MNHNY and CDR2 SVGAGI (reference sequence). The ends were cut back, 7 bases at V and 6 bases at J, with 6 bases in the middle. This CDR3 has 10 amino acids. CDR3: CASTGDGYTF. CDR3 in DNA: TGTGCCAGCACCGGGGATGGCTACACCTTC.